One sample yielded the 22 T cell receptor beta chains listed below, sequenced in a study of T-cell memory formation after mild COVID-19. One entry per CDR3 protein, called by TCRdb with MiXCR from the 5' RACE reads. The sample shows approximately 210,000 distinct CDR3 sequences, 15% to 20% of them seen only once. The sequencing sample was made of PBMCs or a T cell subset sorted from them (not recorded which). The origin of the receptors is an adult woman who had mild COVID-19 (a few samples of this study predate the infection). Cell type and time point are not known.

The V and J genes are TRBV7-6 and TRBJ2-7; 13 bases match TRBD2. V gave up 2 bases and J gave up 0 bases; unmatched junction bases: 10. Germline-derived CDR1 and CDR2 are SGHVS and FNYEAQ. This CDR3 has 19 amino acids. CDR3 DNA sequence: TGTGCCAGCAGCTTATTGACTAGCGGGAGGCACCTGACCTCCTACGAGCAGTACTTC. Protein: CASSLLTSGRHLTSYEQYF.

V usage is TRBV12-3 or TRBV12-4 and J usage is TRBJ2-1; no clear D gene. There are 16 residues in the CDR3. Deletions cut 4 bases from V and 8 bases from J, with 21 bases between. The CDR3 sequence is CASSSQSLSRSDEQFF. CDR3 sequence (DNA): TGTGCCAGCAGTTCCCAGTCCCTATCGCGTTCCGATGAGCAGTTCTTC.

This clonotype was counted between two and nine times. The genes are TRBV14 and TRBJ2-3; D unresolved. From germline, CDR1 is SGHDN and CDR2 FVKESK. Trimming took 4 bases from V and 0 from J, leaving 8 bases between them. The CDR3 sequence is 14 residues long. DNA of the CDR3: TGTGCCAGCAGCCGAGCGATTAGCACAGATACGCAGTATTTT. Encoded protein: CASSRAISTDTQYF.

The table lists this clonotype with a few counts. The rearrangement links TRBV5-1 to TRBJ1-4; no clear D. The CDR3 runs to 14 residues. The V gene lost 4 bases and the J gene lost 7 bases, with 14 bases spanning the gap. Germline CDR1 and CDR2: SGHRS and YFSETQ. The CDR3 is CASSITPVGEKLFF. In DNA, the CDR3 is TGCGCCAGCAGCATTACTCCGGTGGGTGAAAAACTGTTTTTT.

This chain links TRBV12-5 with TRBJ2-3; 9 positions match TRBD2. Losses at the gene ends were 0 bases for V and 5 bases for J; bases not matched to a gene: 15. Germline lookup yields CDR1 LGHNT and CDR2 FRNRAP. The CDR3 consists of 19 residues. The CDR3 is CASGLVLKVKREAGDTQYF. CDR3 nucleotides: TGTGCTAGTGGTTTGGTATTGAAGGTGAAGCGGGAGGCTGGAGATACGCAGTATTTT.

This clonotype turned up a few times. The rearrangement uses TRBV15 and TRBJ2-7, with D perhaps TRBD1 (6 bases). V shed 0 bases and J shed 5 bases, with 11 bases lying between them. CDR3 length: 14 residues. From germline, CDR1 is LNHNV and CDR2 YYDKDF (reference sequence). The CDR3 sequence: CATSRDRGDNEQYF. The CDR3 DNA sequence: TGTGCCACCAGCAGAGACAGGGGTGACAACGAGCAGTACTTC.

In this sample, this clonotype turned up a few times. The rearrangement links TRBV9 to TRBJ2-7, with 8 bases that match TRBD2. V lost 4 bases, J lost 3 bases, and 9 bases stayed unmatched. In germline, CDR1 is SGDLS, CDR2 YYNGEE. CDR3 length equals 15 residues. CDR3: CASSPQAGVDYEQYF. CDR3 sequence (DNA): TGTGCCAGCAGCCCACAAGCGGGGGTCGACTACGAGCAGTACTTC.

This chain uses TRBV4-3 with TRBJ1-2; D gene uncertain. V was trimmed by 0 bases and J by 8 bases, leaving 19 bases between them. This CDR3 has 16 amino acids. Germline-derived CDR1 and CDR2 are LGHNA and YSLEER. The CDR3 loop is CASSQDVGHAAWGYTF. The CDR3 DNA follows: TGCGCCAGCAGCCAAGATGTCGGGCACGCCGCCTGGGGCTACACCTTC.

This clonotype was counted ten times or more. The chain combines TRBV7-3 with TRBJ2-7; TRBD2 aligns across 8 bases. The CDR3 extends over 13 amino acids. The J segment lost 5 bases and the V segment lost 3 bases, leaving 3 bases of the junction unmatched. The germline gives CDR1 SGHTA, CDR2 FQGTGA. CDR3 in DNA: TGTGCCAGCAGCTTGAGTAGCGGGGACGAGCAGTACTTC. Its protein product is CASSLSSGDEQYF. Drawing the rest from reference TRBV7-3 and TRBJ2-7, the complete variable domain is GAGVSQTPSNKVTEKGKYVELRCDPISGHTALYWYRQSLGQGPEFLIYFQGTGAADDSGLPNDRFFAVRPEGSVSTLKIQRTERGDSAVYLCASSLSSGDEQYFGPGTRLTVT.

This clonotype was seen only a few times. The chain is built from TRBV12-3 or TRBV12-4 and TRBJ2-5; D is possibly TRBD2 (5 bases). The CDR3 consists of 13 residues. The V and J ends lost 6 bases and 1 base respectively, with 9 bases between them. The CDR3 here is CASSHGLQETQYF. The DNA of the CDR3 is TGTGCCAGCAGCCATGGACTCCAAGAGACCCAGTACTTC.

The chain is built from TRBV7-9 and TRBJ1-1; D ambiguous. CDR1 SEHNR and CDR2 FQNEAQ come from the germline V gene (reference sequence). The V end was cut by 6 bases, the J end by 4 bases, with 9 bases between. This CDR3 spans 12 amino acids. CDR3 nucleotides: TGTGCCAGCAGTCCAAAGGGCACTGAAGCTTTCTTT. The encoded protein is CASSPKGTEAFF.

V and J are TRBV20-1 and TRBJ2-5, with D perhaps assigned TRBD1 or TRBD2 (5 bases each). There are 15 residues in the CDR3. The V gene lost 3 bases and the J gene lost 6 bases, with 20 bases spanning the gap. The germline gives CDR1 DFQATT, CDR2 SNEGSKA (reference sequence). CDR3 nucleotide sequence: TGCAGTGCTAGGGGCCCCCCGGGGCGCAGGCAGACCCAGTACTTC. This codes for CSARGPPGRRQTQYF.

CDR3 in amino acids: CASSPQIHYEQYF. The CDR3 DNA reads as TGTGCCAGCAGCCCCCAGATCCACTACGAGCAGTACTTC. The chain carries TRBV3-1 and TRBJ2-7; D is unresolved. CDR3 length equals 13 residues. The V end lost 4 bases, the J end lost 3 bases, and 10 bases lay between the germline ends. Germline V gene data show CDR1 as LGHDT and CDR2 as YNNKEL (reference sequence).

The chain couples TRBV2 to TRBJ1-1; the D gene is possibly TRBD1 (5 bases). V was shortened by 5 bases and J by 7 bases, with 14 bases between the two germline ends. Germline V gene sequence: CDR1 SNHLY, CDR2 FYNNEI. This CDR3 has 13 residues. The CDR3 DNA is TGTGCCAGCAGTTGGGACCAACGAATTGAAGCTTTCTTT. The encoded protein is CASSWDQRIEAFF.

The chain's CDR3 is CASSTDRESGNTIYF. The CDR3 DNA reads as TGCGCCAGCAGCACAGACAGGGAATCTGGAAACACCATATATTTT. The chain carries TRBV4-1 and TRBJ1-3, with TRBD1 matching 7 bases. V lost 5 bases and J lost 1; bases outside the gene matches: 5. The CDR3 consists of 15 residues. From germline, CDR1 is MGHRA and CDR2 YSYEKL.

This clonotype was seen a handful of times. This sequence joins TRBV11-2 and TRBJ2-5; D might be TRBD2 (7 bases). The CDR3 is 16 amino acids. The V and J ends lost 6 bases and 1 base respectively, with 18 bases between them. Germline V gene sequence: CDR1 SGHAT, CDR2 FQNNGV. CDR3 sequence (DNA): TGTGCCAGCAGTCGGCCTAGGGGGGGAGTCCAAGAGACCCAGTACTTC. Its protein product is CASSRPRGGVQETQYF.

This chain links TRBV5-1 with TRBJ2-3, with TRBD1 matching over 8 bases. CDR1 SGHRS and CDR2 YFSETQ come from the germline V gene. V dropped 3 bases and J dropped 0; count of bases not matched to a gene: 6. The CDR3 covers 16 residues. CDR3 residues: CASSSGQGFSTDTQYF. The CDR3 DNA sequence: TGCGCCAGCAGCTCTGGACAGGGCTTTAGCACAGATACGCAGTATTTT.

J is TRBJ2-3 and V is TRBV18; D gene unclear. This CDR3 is 13 amino acids long. Germline lookup yields CDR1 KGHSH and CDR2 LQKENI. Deletions cut 2 bases from V and 4 bases from J, with 7 bases between. The CDR3 bases are TGTGCCAGCTCACCAACATCCCCAGATACGCAGTATTTT. This codes for CASSPTSPDTQYF.

V and J are TRBV29-1 and TRBJ1-2; tentative D call: TRBD1 (5 bases). The CDR3 loop spans 13 amino acids. V shed 6 bases and J shed 4 bases, with 15 bases lying between them. Per germline, CDR1 SQVTM and CDR2 ANQGSEA. The CDR3 nucleotides are TGCAGCGTCCCGGGGCAGGATGGCTATGGCTACACCTTC. Translating gives CSVPGQDGYGYTF.

This clonotype was detected only a few times. This chain connects TRBV5-1 to TRBJ1-5; D gene uncertain. Germline V gene sequence: CDR1 SGHRS, CDR2 YFSETQ. The V gene lost 0 bases and the J gene lost 4 bases, with 11 bases spanning the gap. This CDR3 region has 15 residues. The CDR3 region has the DNA TGCGCCAGCAGCTTGGAGAGTGGAGGAAATCAGCCCCAGCATTTT. Translated, it gives CASSLESGGNQPQHF.

The V call is TRBV19, the J call TRBJ2-2; 10 bases match TRBD1. The CDR3 has 14 residues. From germline, CDR1 is LNHDA and CDR2 SQIVND (reference sequence). Germline trimming cut 4 bases from V and 9 bases from J; bases unmatched to any gene: 5. CDR3 sequence: CASSTDRGRRELFF. In DNA, the CDR3 is TGTGCCAGTAGTACCGACAGGGGGCGCAGGGAGCTGTTTTTT.

The chain joins TRBV3-1 to TRBJ2-1; 9 bases align to TRBD1. Looked up from germline, CDR1 is LGHDT and CDR2 is YNNKEL (reference sequence). With 6 bases clipped from V and 8 bases from J, the junction kept 2 bases outside the gene matches. This CDR3 is 12 amino acids long. CDR3 in amino acids: CASSRTGDEQFF. CDR3 sequence (DNA): TGTGCCAGCAGTCGGACAGGGGATGAGCAGTTCTTC.